These T cell receptor beta chains were read from a single sample in a study of prognosis after radiotherapy for stage I lung cancer. TCRdb processed the multiplex PCR reads anew with MiXCR; each CDR3 protein has one entry. This table holds around 56,000 distinct CDR3 sequences, around 27% found once. The sample was PBMCs, taken before or after stereotactic body radiation therapy (not recorded which). The source of these receptors is a donor over 45 with non-small cell lung cancer. Each CDR3 is given with its conserved first and last residue. A D gene is named only where the DNA matches it firmly. Clone size, where shown, is once, few, many, or a class for clones that have expanded.

j_call	v_call	d_call	clone_size	cdr3_aa	cdr3_nt
TRBJ1-2	TRBV19	NA	many	CATHPGHAVYGYTF	TGTGCCACACATCCGGGACACGCAGTCTATGGCTACACCTTC
TRBJ2-7	TRBV6-1	TRBD2	many	CASRQPGLAGEQYF	TGTGCCAGCAGACAGCCGGGACTAGCGGGGGAGCAGTACTTC
TRBJ2-5	TRBV6-2/TRBV6-3	NA	many	CASSYKRGETQYF	TGTGCCAGCAGTTACAAGAGGGGGGAGACCCAGTACTTC
TRBJ2-3	TRBV4-1	NA	many	CASSQSVVDTQYF	TGCGCCAGCAGCCAATCAGTTGTAGATACGCAGTATTTT
TRBJ1-6	TRBV30	NA	many	CAWKVYNSPLHF	TGTGCCTGGAAGGTTTATAATTCACCCCTCCACTTT
TRBJ2-5	TRBV6-1	NA	NA	CASSRAQGIFRETQYF	TGTGCCAGCAGTCGGGCTCAGGGGATCTTTCGAGAGACCCAGTACTTC
TRBJ2-1	TRBV5-1	TRBD2	many	CASSLVGGATYNEQFF	TGCGCCAGCAGCTTGGTCGGGGGGGCAACTTACAATGAGCAGTTCTTC
TRBJ2-1	TRBV20-1	TRBD2	many	CSARGLAGGYNEQFF	TGCAGTGCTAGAGGACTAGCGGGGGGCTACAATGAGCAGTTCTTC
TRBJ1-3	TRBV11-2	NA	many	CASSFGLSSGNTIYF	TGTGCCAGCAGCTTTGGACTCAGCTCTGGAAACACCATATATTTT
TRBJ1-5	TRBV19	NA	many	CASRQGKNQPQHF	TGTGCCAGTAGACAGGGTAAAAATCAGCCCCAGCATTTT
TRBJ2-1	TRBV6-4	NA	NA	CASTPYGWTDYNEQFF	TGTGCCAGCACCCCTTACGGTTGGACGGATTACAATGAGCAGTTCTTC
TRBJ1-4	TRBV2	NA	many	CASSEANEKLFF	TGTGCCAGCAGTGAAGCTAATGAAAAACTGTTTTTT
TRBJ2-1	TRBV25-1	TRBD2	many	CASSVTSGGSYNEQFF	TGTGCCAGCAGTGTAACTAGCGGGGGTTCCTACAATGAGCAGTTCTTC
TRBJ1-5	TRBV6-9	NA	many	CASSSGTFNQPQHF	TGTGCCAGCAGTTCCGGGACCTTCAATCAGCCCCAGCATTTT
TRBJ1-5	TRBV18	NA	many	CASSLLSVQPQHF	TGTGCCAGCTCACTACTTTCGGTGCAGCCCCAGCATTTT
TRBJ2-4	TRBV12-3/TRBV12-4	NA	many	CASSLSVAKNIQYF	TGTGCCAGCAGTTTATCGGTGGCCAAAAACATTCAGTACTTC
TRBJ1-2	TRBV6-2/TRBV6-3	NA	NA	CASSLDMGCGYTF	TGTGCCAGCAGTCTGGACATGGGGTGTGGCTACACCTTC
TRBJ2-7	TRBV27	NA	NA	CASSSPRTGIRAGYEQYF	TGTGCCAGCAGTTCGCCCCGGACGGGTATCCGGGCGGGCTACGAGCAGTACTTC
TRBJ2-3	TRBV5-1	TRBD1	many	CASSSGQPHTDTQYF	TGCGCCAGCAGCTCGGGACAGCCACACACAGATACGCAGTATTTT
TRBJ1-3	TRBV27	NA	many	CASSLGGSGNTIYF	TGCGCCAGCAGCTTGGGGGGCTCTGGGAACACCATATATTTT
TRBJ1-2	TRBV5-1	NA	NA	CAGSLDGYTF	TGCGCCGGCAGCTTGGACGGCTACACCTTC
TRBJ1-5	TRBV6-1	NA	many	CASSEGANQPQHF	TGTGCCAGCAGTGAAGGGGCTAATCAGCCCCAGCATTTT
TRBJ2-5	TRBV5-1	NA	many	CASSWGQGGTQYF	TGCGCCAGCAGCTGGGGGCAGGGGGGTACCCAGTACTTC
TRBJ1-2	TRBV6-9	NA	NA	CASSSQFDYGYTF	TGTGCCAGCAGTTCCCAGTTCGACTATGGCTACACCTTC
TRBJ2-1	TRBV24-1	TRBD1	many	CATSDPDRVNEQFF	TGTGCCACCAGTGATCCTGACAGGGTGAATGAGCAGTTCTTC
TRBJ1-2	TRBV6-4	NA	many	CASSSTIGHVGGYTF	TGTGCCAGCAGCTCAACCATAGGGCATGTTGGGGGCTACACCTTC
TRBJ2-7	TRBV6-1	TRBD1	NA	CASRFLDRGYHEQYF	TGTGCCAGCAGGTTCCTGGACAGGGGGTACCACGAGCAGTACTTC
TRBJ1-1	TRBV11-2	NA	few	CASSLGGGGTEAFF	TGTGCCAGCAGCTTAGGAGGGGGGGGCACTGAAGCTTTCTTT
TRBJ1-2	TRBV7-2	NA	NA	CASSLGIWGYGYTF	TGTGCCAGCAGCTTGGGGATATGGGGCTATGGCTACACCTTC
TRBJ1-5	TRBV20-1	NA	many	CSARPSGNSNQPQHF	TGCAGTGCTAGACCATCAGGGAATAGCAATCAGCCCCAGCATTTT
TRBJ2-1	TRBV19	TRBD2	many	CASRSGGYNEQFF	TGTGCCAGTCGAAGCGGGGGTTACAATGAGCAGTTCTTC
TRBJ2-7	TRBV7-9	NA	many	CASSPAVVGSYEQYF	TGTGCCAGCAGCCCCGCCGTGGTCGGGTCCTACGAGCAGTACTTC
TRBJ2-5	TRBV13	TRBD1	many	CASSLWGQGLETQYF	TGTGCCAGCAGCTTATGGGGACAGGGGTTAGAGACCCAGTACTTC
TRBJ2-3	TRBV6-5	TRBD2	many	CASSYASGPTDTQYF	TGTGCCAGCAGTTACGCTAGCGGCCCCACAGATACGCAGTATTTT
TRBJ2-1	TRBV3-1	NA	many	CASSLPGGSLGEQFF	TGTGCCAGCAGCCTCCCAGGGGGGTCCCTTGGTGAGCAGTTCTTC
TRBJ1-6	TRBV10-2	NA	few	CASSVTWGSSYNSPLHF	TGCGCCAGCAGCGTTACATGGGGGAGCTCCTATAATTCACCCCTCCACTTT
TRBJ1-1	TRBV12-3/TRBV12-4	TRBD1	once	CARSPGGAGPLEAFF	TGTGCCAGGTCTCCAGGGGGGGCGGGCCCCCTTGAAGCTTTCTTT
TRBJ2-5	TRBV27	NA	many	CASSPEDGGQETQYF	TGTGCCAGCAGCCCCGAGGACGGGGGACAAGAGACCCAGTACTTC
TRBJ2-1	TRBV4-3	NA	NA	CASSQDRGGGPYDEQFF	TGCGCCAGCAGCCAAGATCGGGGCGGGGGCCCCTACGATGAGCAGTTCTTC
TRBJ2-3	TRBV11-2	TRBD1	many	CASSPRGLQGNTDTQYF	TGTGCCAGCAGCCCGAGGGGGTTACAGGGGAACACAGATACGCAGTATTTT
TRBJ2-2	TRBV12-3/TRBV12-4	NA	many	CASSSRDRGELFF	TGTGCCAGCAGTTCCCGGGACCGCGGGGAGCTGTTTTTT
TRBJ1-4	TRBV5-1	NA	many	CASSEDNEKLFF	TGCGCCAGCAGTGAGGATAATGAAAAACTGTTTTTT
TRBJ2-7	TRBV7-9	NA	many	CASSLGGGEQYF	TGTGCCAGCAGCTTAGGGGGAGGCGAGCAGTACTTC
TRBJ2-3	TRBV19	TRBD2	many	CASRPPGGVTDTQYF	TGTGCCAGTCGCCCACCGGGGGGAGTCACAGATACGCAGTATTTT
TRBJ1-6	TRBV24-1	NA	medium-sized	CATSEVRDFSPLHF	TGTGCCACCAGTGAGGTCAGGGATTTTTCACCCCTCCACTTT